These 20 T cell receptor beta chains came from one sample sequenced in a study of vaccination effects on CD4 cells after COVID-19. With around ten days of culture completed, CD4+ T cells were isolated. Only in-frame clones appear in the TCRdb table, and some are missing; sequencing was by immunoSEQ multiplex PCR. The sample comprises roughly 50,000 clones, 67% of which are singletons, and roughly 6% rests with the top ten. For these receptors, no antigen is known. The sample in question was CD4+ T cells from PBMCs cultured without peptide, obtained before COVID-19 vaccination. The receptors come from a human donor who received a COVID-19 vaccine.

The chain recombines TRBV2 with TRBJ2-1; TRBD2 is a possible D gene (5 bases). The V and J ends lost 4 bases and 4 bases respectively, with 14 bases between them. The CDR3 sequence is 15 residues long. Germline-derived CDR1 and CDR2 are SNHLY and FYNNEI. The CDR3, as DNA: TGTGCCAGCAGTGTGTCCAGCGGCAGTTACAATGAGCAGTTCTTC. It translates to CASSVSSGSYNEQFF.

V usage is TRBV28 and J usage is TRBJ1-2, with 7 bases identical to TRBD1. Per germline, CDR1 MDHEN and CDR2 SYDVKM. Trimming cost V 4 bases and J 4 bases; bases outside gene matches: 6. The CDR3 is made up of 14 amino acids. The DNA for the CDR3 is TGTGCCAGCAGTTCCCCTGACAGGGCCTATGGCTACACCTTC. This translates into CASSSPDRAYGYTF.

In DNA form, the CDR3 reads TGTGCCAGCAGCTCGGGTACGAGGGGAACCTACAATGAGCAGTTCTTC. It encodes CASSSGTRGTYNEQFF. The rearrangement joins TRBV5-4 to TRBJ2-1; either TRBD1 or TRBD2 may fit D (5 bases each). Trimming cost V 3 bases and J 2 bases, with 15 bases left between them. Germline-derived CDR1 and CDR2 are SGHNT and YYREEE (reference sequence). This CDR3 comprises 16 residues.

J is TRBJ2-7 and V is TRBV7-9; D is possibly TRBD1 (6 bases). This CDR3 contains 13 residues. In germline, CDR1 is SEHNR, CDR2 FQNEAQ (reference sequence). V was pared by 0 bases and J by 6 bases, with 9 bases between. The CDR3 region is CASSLASRGEQYF. CDR3 coding DNA: TGTGCCAGCAGCTTAGCCAGCAGGGGCGAGCAGTACTTC. The full variable domain, rest sourced from reference TRBV7-9 and TRBJ2-7, is DTGVSQNPRHKITKRGQNVTFRCDPISEHNRLYWYRQTLGQGPEFLTYFQNEAQLEKSRLLSDRFSAERPKGSFSTLEIQRTEQGDSAMYLCASSLASRGEQYFGPGTRLTVT.

The V gene is TRBV3-1 (or the pseudogene TRBV3-2), the J gene TRBJ1-2; D unclear. The CDR3 has 13 amino acids. V gave up 3 bases and J gave up 4 bases, with 9 bases separating them. Germline V gene data show CDR1 as LGHDT and CDR2 as YNNKEL (reference sequence). In nucleotides, the CDR3 is TGTGCCAGCAGCCAGGGGAACATCTATGGCTACACCTTC. Encoded protein: CASSQGNIYGYTF.

V and J are TRBV2 and TRBJ1-2; TRBD1 might be the D (6 bases). Germline CDR1 SNHLY, CDR2 FYNNEI. The V end was cut by 5 bases, the J end by 4 bases, with 14 bases between. The CDR3 runs 14 residues. CDR3 bases: TGTGCCAGCAGTATGGGGGGCGCAGGCTATGGCTACACCTTC. Protein product: CASSMGGAGYGYTF.

The chain links TRBV9 to TRBJ2-2; tentatively, D is TRBD1 or TRBD2 (5 bases each). V gave up 3 bases and J gave up 4 bases, with 13 bases separating them. The CDR3 contains 15 residues. Germline values: CDR1 SGDLS, CDR2 YYNGEE. CDR3 coding DNA: TGTGCCAGCAGCGCCGGTGGGACGCTCACCGGGGAGCTGTTTTTT. It codes for CASSAGGTLTGELFF.

The chain links TRBV6-5 to TRBJ2-7, with no clear D. Per the germline V gene, CDR1 is MNHEY and CDR2 is SVGAGI. The V end was cut by 4 bases, the J end by 3 bases, with 7 bases between. The CDR3 consists of 12 residues. CDR3 coding DNA: TGTGCCAGCAGTTCGTGGGGCTACGAGCAGTACTTC. Translated, it gives CASSSWGYEQYF.

The rearrangement joins TRBV20-1 to TRBJ2-7; TRBD2 might be the D (6 bases). Trimming stripped 4 bases from V and 8 bases from J, with 12 bases between. Germline CDR1 DFQATT, CDR2 SNEGSKA (reference sequence). The CDR3 loop spans 11 amino acids. CDR3 DNA sequence: TGCAGTGCTACCCTAGCGCATCAGCAGTACTTC. Protein sequence: CSATLAHQQYF.

V usage is TRBV6-6 and J usage is TRBJ1-5; 10 nucleotides line up with TRBD1. This CDR3 comprises 15 residues. From germline, CDR1 is MNHNY and CDR2 SVGAGI (reference sequence). V shed 5 bases and J 4 bases; nucleotides not matched to a gene: 5. The CDR3 spells CASSPGTGENQPQHF. The CDR3 DNA sequence: TGTGCCAGCAGTCCCGGGACAGGGGAAAATCAGCCCCAGCATTTT.

This clone was detected only a few times. This rearrangement joins TRBV19 to TRBJ2-1; 9 bases map to TRBD1. The ends lost 0 bases at V and 6 bases at J; junction bases unmatched: 3. Germline V gene sequence: CDR1 LNHDA, CDR2 SQIVND (reference sequence). CDR3 size: 15 residues. CDR3 nucleotide sequence: TGTGCCAGTAGTATAGATGGGACAGGGACCAATGAGCAGTTCTTC. This sequence encodes CASSIDGTGTNEQFF.

This clone came up a few times. CDR3 region: CASSPLGGYVSGNTIYF. Here the CDR3 DNA reads TGTGCCAGCAGCCCGCTTGGGGGCTACGTCTCTGGAAACACCATATATTTT. J is TRBJ1-3 and V is TRBV7-9, with D possibly being TRBD1 (6 bases). V lost 5 bases and J 0 bases, leaving 17 bases between the germline ends. The CDR3 consists of 17 residues. Germline CDR1 reads SEHNR; CDR2 reads FQNEAQ (reference sequence).

This chain links TRBV12-3 or TRBV12-4 with TRBJ2-1, with TRBD2 identical over 10 bases. With V trimmed by 6 bases and J by 9 bases, 5 bases remained unmatched. The CDR3 runs 13 residues. Here the CDR3 reads CASSIAGGGEQFF. In DNA form, the CDR3 reads TGTGCCAGCAGCATAGCGGGAGGAGGTGAGCAGTTCTTC.

The sample holds a few counts of this clone. This chain links TRBV30 with TRBJ1-1, with D perhaps TRBD1 (6 bases). This CDR3 is built from 16 residues. V was pared by 2 bases and J by 7 bases, with 23 bases between. CDR1 is GTSNPN, CDR2 SVGIG, per germline (reference sequence). CDR3 in DNA: TGTGCCTGGAGTCGATCAAGAACAGGGAGGGGTGGTGAAGCTTTCTTT. This gives the protein CAWSRSRTGRGGEAFF.

The rearrangement uses TRBV3-1 (or the pseudogene TRBV3-2) and TRBJ1-3; D gene ambiguous. Germline CDR1 is LGHDT and CDR2 is YNNKEL (reference sequence). Deletions cut 2 bases from V and 3 bases from J, with 8 bases between. This CDR3 has 14 amino acids. The CDR3 spells CASSQRHYGNTIYF. The CDR3 coding sequence is TGTGCCAGCAGCCAACGGCACTATGGAAACACCATATATTTT.

V is TRBV4-2 and J is TRBJ2-2; possibly TRBD2 for D (5 bases). CDR3 length equals 16 residues. Germline CDR1 LGHNA, CDR2 YNFKEQ. Trimming removed 4 bases from V and 1 base from J, with 13 bases in between. CDR3 DNA: TGTGCCAGCAGCCTGAGAGGGCAGCAGAACACCGGGGAGCTGTTTTTT. It yields the protein CASSLRGQQNTGELFF.

The chain uses TRBV10-3 and TRBJ1-1; tentative D call: TRBD1 (6 bases). V was shortened by 8 bases and J by 0 bases, with 13 bases between the two germline ends. The CDR3 covers 14 residues. Germline V gene data show CDR1 as ENHRY and CDR2 as SYGVKD. The CDR3 DNA reads as TGTGCCATCCGGGGGGCGCCGATGAACACTGAAGCTTTCTTT. As protein: CAIRGAPMNTEAFF.

V is TRBV5-4 and J is TRBJ1-2, with no clear D. The CDR3 spans 15 residues. CDR1 and CDR2 (germline): SGHNT, YYREEE (reference sequence). V was clipped by 0 bases and J by 3 bases, with 12 bases between them. CDR3 bases: TGTGCCAGCAGCTTGGAGGTGGCAGAGTACTATGGCTACACCTTC. This gives the protein CASSLEVAEYYGYTF.

This clone occurred once. The rearrangement links TRBV5-6 to TRBJ2-1; 7 bases are a match to TRBD2. This CDR3 is built from 14 residues. V lost 2 bases, J lost 7 bases, and 6 bases stayed unmatched. The V gene's germline CDR1 is SGHDT and CDR2 YYEEEE. The CDR3 spells CASSFVGGLNEQFF. CDR3 sequence (DNA): TGTGCCAGCAGCTTTGTCGGGGGGTTGAATGAGCAGTTCTTC.

This chain links TRBV9 with TRBJ1-1, with TRBD1 matching over 7 bases. CDR1 is SGDLS, CDR2 YYNGEE, per germline. J was trimmed by 0 bases and V by 0 bases; bases with no gene match: 8. This CDR3 region has 17 residues. The CDR3 nucleotides read TGTGCCAGCAGCGTAGCAGGGGGAAACCTCCTGAACACTGAAGCTTTCTTT. Amino acids: CASSVAGGNLLNTEAFF.